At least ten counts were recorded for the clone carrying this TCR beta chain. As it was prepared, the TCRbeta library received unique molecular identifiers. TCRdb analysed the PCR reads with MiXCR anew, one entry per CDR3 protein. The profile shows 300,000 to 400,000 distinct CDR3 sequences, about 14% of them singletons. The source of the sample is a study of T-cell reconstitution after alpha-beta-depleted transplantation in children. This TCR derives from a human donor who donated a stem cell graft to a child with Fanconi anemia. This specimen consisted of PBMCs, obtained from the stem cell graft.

CDR3 in amino acids: CSVGRDSLGETQYF. The CDR3 coding sequence is TGCAGCGTTGGTCGGGACAGCTTAGGGGAGACCCAGTACTTC. V usage is TRBV29-1 and J usage is TRBJ2-5; 7 bases map to TRBD1. Trimming cost V 4 bases and J 5 bases; bases outside gene matches: 10. The CDR3 loop spans 14 amino acids. CDR1 and CDR2 from the germline V gene are SQVTM and ANQGSEA.